These 23 T cell receptor beta chains originate from one sample sequenced in a study of T cell responses to AZD1222 COVID-19 vaccine. The data were produced by immunoSEQ multiplex PCR, yet TCRdb's version contains in-frame clones alone and is incomplete. Altogether about 130,000 clones are present, approximately 88% being singletons, with the ten largest covering roughly 6%. Sequenced here: peripheral blood, sampled on day 0 of AZD1222 vaccination. These receptors came from an adult in good health.

The rearrangement joins TRBV6-5 to TRBJ2-3, with 10 bases aligning to TRBD2. V lost 6 bases to trimming and J lost 4 bases; unmatched junction nucleotides: 7. Germline V gives CDR1 MNHEY, CDR2 SVGAGI. The length of the CDR3 is 15 residues. CDR3 sequence (DNA): TGTGCCAGCAGAAGAAGCGGGGGGGCCCCAGATACGCAGTATTTT. As protein: CASRRSGGAPDTQYF.

The chain carries TRBV4-1 and TRBJ2-7, with 10 bases that match TRBD1. V shed 2 bases and J 4 bases; nucleotides not matched to a gene: 8. There are 16 residues in the CDR3. CDR1 and CDR2 (germline): MGHRA, YSYEKL. CDR3 in DNA: TGCGCCAGCAGCCAACTCGCGGACAGGGGGGGATACGAGCAGTACTTC. It is translated as CASSQLADRGGYEQYF.

This clone was seen only once. The chain has TRBV5-1 and TRBJ2-3, with D possibly matching TRBD1 (5 bases). The CDR3 contains 15 residues. The V end lost 0 bases, the J end lost 4 bases, and 12 bases lay between the germline ends. The germline V gene has CDR1 SGHRS and CDR2 YFSETQ. The CDR3 sequence: CASSLGGSKADTQYF. The CDR3, as DNA: TGCGCCAGCAGCTTGGGGGGCAGCAAGGCAGATACGCAGTATTTT.

V usage is TRBV11-3 and J usage is TRBJ2-1; D remains ambiguous. V was pared by 0 bases and J by 10 bases, with 10 bases between. This CDR3 is built from 13 residues. Germline CDR1 SGHNT, CDR2 YENEEA. As DNA, the CDR3 is TGTGCCAGCAGCTTAGATATAGTTACGGAGCAGTTCTTC. Its translation is CASSLDIVTEQFF.

This chain uses TRBV4-2 with TRBJ2-2; D remains unclear. The CDR3 loop spans 18 amino acids. Trimming took off 0 bases at V and 0 bases at J, with 14 bases between the two ends. The germline gives CDR1 LGHNA, CDR2 YNFKEQ. Here the CDR3 reads CASSQEIRHTANTGELFF. The CDR3 DNA sequence: TGTGCCAGCAGCCAAGAAATAAGGCATACCGCGAACACCGGGGAGCTGTTTTTT.

This CDR3 is CASSWKGLLSGNTIYF. In DNA, the CDR3 is TGTGCCAGCAGTTGGAAGGGGCTACTCTCTGGAAACACCATATATTTT. The chain has TRBV6-2 or TRBV6-3 and TRBJ1-3, with D possibly TRBD1 on 5 matching bases. The germline CDR1 and CDR2 sequences are MNHEY and SVGEGT. With 4 bases removed from V and 0 bases from J, the gap between germline ends came to 13 bases. The CDR3 has 16 residues.

This clone was seen a single time. The rearrangement uses TRBV12-3 or TRBV12-4 and TRBJ1-2, with D hard to call. This CDR3 region has 10 residues. Deletions cut 6 bases from V and 7 bases from J, with 6 bases between. The CDR3 protein is CASSMGGYTF. CDR3 bases: TGTGCCAGCAGCATGGGTGGCTACACCTTC.

This chain links TRBV2 with TRBJ2-2, with 9 bases matching TRBD2. Germline CDR1 reads SNHLY; CDR2 reads FYNNEI. This CDR3 has 15 residues. Germline trimming cut 9 bases from V and 4 bases from J; bases unmatched to any gene: 9. For the CDR3, the DNA is TGTGCCAGTCAAGTTTCGCGGGGGGGCACCGGGGAGCTGTTTTTT. Encoded protein: CASQVSRGGTGELFF.

This chain connects TRBV6-6 to TRBJ1-5; 8 nucleotides match TRBD1. The V gene's germline CDR1 is MNHNY and CDR2 SVGAGI (reference sequence). The V and J ends lost 0 bases and 5 bases, in that order; junction bases with no gene match: 3. The CDR3 has 15 amino acids. The CDR3 DNA follows: TGTGCCAGCAGTTACTCCCAGGGGGCATATCAGCCCCAGCATTTT. It yields the protein CASSYSQGAYQPQHF.

This clone was detected once. The chain is built from TRBV11-2 and TRBJ1-1; D unclear. The CDR3 is 13 amino acids. V was cut by 5 bases and J by 1 base, with 8 bases left in between. Germline-derived CDR1 and CDR2 are SGHAT and FQNNGV. The CDR3 DNA sequence: TGTGCCAGCAGCCCCCAGGAGAACACTGAAGCTTTCTTT. Amino acid sequence: CASSPQENTEAFF. Filled out from reference TRBV11-2 and TRBJ1-1, the complete variable domain reads EAGVAQSPRYKIIEKRQSVAFWCNPISGHATLYWYQQILGQGPKLLIQFQNNGVVDDSQLPKDRFSAERLKGVDSTLKIQPAKLEDSAVYLCASSPQENTEAFFGQGTRLTVV.

This rearrangement joins TRBV3-1 (or the pseudogene TRBV3-2) to TRBJ2-7, with D perhaps TRBD1 or TRBD2 (5 bases each). Trimming removed 4 bases from V and 3 bases from J, with 13 bases in between. Germline CDR1 LGHDT, CDR2 YNNKEL (reference sequence). The CDR3 length is 14 residues. CDR3 coding DNA: TGTGCCAGCAGCCCCTCCGGGGCCGACTACGAGCAGTACTTC. Translating it yields CASSPSGADYEQYF.

This clone was detected once. CDR3 loop: CASSEGPAIEETQYF. DNA for the CDR3: TGCGCCAGCAGCGAGGGACCGGCCATCGAAGAGACCCAGTACTTC. The J gene is TRBJ2-5, the V gene TRBV5-1, with D possibly called TRBD1 or TRBD2 (5 bases each). CDR1 is SGHRS, CDR2 YFSETQ, per germline. The CDR3 length is 15 residues. With 4 bases removed from V and 3 bases from J, the gap between germline ends came to 16 bases.

V usage is TRBV7-8 and J usage is TRBJ2-1, with D unclear. The germline V gene encodes CDR1 SGHVS and CDR2 FQNEAQ. The CDR3 length is 14 residues. Trimming removed 8 bases from V and 1 base from J, with 12 bases in between. CDR3 DNA sequence: TGTGCCAGCTTCCCAAATCCGTCCTACAATGAGCAGTTCTTC. It is translated as CASFPNPSYNEQFF.

This clone was detected only once. This sequence joins TRBV2 and TRBJ2-1; 14 bases line up with TRBD2. The CDR3 sequence is 16 residues long. CDR1 and CDR2 (germline): SNHLY, FYNNEI. V was pared by 8 bases and J by 6 bases, with 9 bases of the junction left unmatched. The CDR3 here is CASLLPGLAGANEQFF. Written as DNA, the CDR3 is TGTGCCAGCTTACTTCCGGGACTAGCGGGGGCCAATGAGCAGTTCTTC.

This chain joins TRBV18 and TRBJ1-3, with D hard to call. The germline gives CDR1 KGHSH, CDR2 LQKENI. Trimming cost V 3 bases and J 4 bases, with 7 bases left between them. The CDR3 sequence is 13 residues long. The CDR3 DNA sequence: TGTGCCAGCTCACCGTCGGGAGGAAACACCATATATTTT. Its protein product is CASSPSGGNTIYF. The variable domain in full, with the rest retrieved from reference TRBV18 and TRBJ1-3, is NAGVMQNPRHLVRRRGQEARLRCSPMKGHSHVYWYRQLPEEGLKFMVYLQKENIIDESGMPKERFSAEFPKEGPSILRIQQVVRGDSAAYFCASSPSGGNTIYFGEGSWLTVV.

This chain uses TRBV27 with TRBJ2-3, with D hard to call. Looked up from germline, CDR1 is MNHEY and CDR2 is SMNVEV (reference sequence). The CDR3 runs 13 residues. V was trimmed by 2 bases and J by 1 base, leaving 4 bases between them. This chain's CDR3 is CASSLGGTDTQYF. In DNA form, the CDR3 reads TGTGCCAGCAGTTTAGGGGGCACAGATACGCAGTATTTT.

The count of this clone is one. This rearrangement joins TRBV6-2 or TRBV6-3 to TRBJ2-7, with TRBD1 identical over 8 bases. This CDR3 is built from 14 residues. The J segment lost 4 bases and the V segment lost 3 bases, leaving 5 bases of the junction unmatched. Germline loops: CDR1 MNHEY, CDR2 SVGEGT. CDR3 nucleotide sequence: TGTGCCAGCAGTTATCAGGGGGCTATTTACGAGCAGTACTTC. It yields the protein CASSYQGAIYEQYF.

V is TRBV9 and J is TRBJ1-5; D is unresolved. V was trimmed by 0 bases and J by 2 bases, leaving 6 bases between them. This CDR3 has 14 amino acids. Germline lookup yields CDR1 SGDLS and CDR2 YYNGEE. The CDR3 loop reads CASSVEGGNQPQHF. In DNA, the CDR3 is TGTGCCAGCAGCGTAGAGGGAGGCAATCAGCCCCAGCATTTT.

This clone was recorded a few times. This rearrangement joins TRBV11-2 to TRBJ1-2; 10 bases are a match to TRBD1. J was trimmed by 8 bases and V by 4 bases; bases with no gene match: 7. Germline lookup yields CDR1 SGHAT and CDR2 FQNNGV. The CDR3 length is 14 residues. Written as DNA, the CDR3 is TGTGCCAGCAGCTCACAACGGGACAGGGGAGGCTACACCTTC. Its protein product is CASSSQRDRGGYTF.

The rearrangement uses TRBV5-1 and TRBJ1-4; 7 nucleotides line up with TRBD1. This CDR3 contains 15 residues. V lost 4 bases to trimming and J lost 4 bases; unmatched junction nucleotides: 7. Looked up from germline, CDR1 is SGHRS and CDR2 is YFSETQ. CDR3 region: CASSMHRGNNEKLFF. The CDR3 DNA reads TGCGCCAGCAGCATGCACAGGGGTAATAATGAAAAACTGTTTTTT.

The rearrangement uses TRBV19 and TRBJ1-6; D not certain. This CDR3 is built from 15 residues. Germline CDR1 and CDR2: LNHDA and SQIVND (reference sequence). V was shortened by 3 bases and J by 5 bases, with 11 bases between the two germline ends. The CDR3 loop reads CASSISSQNNSPLHF. In DNA, the CDR3 is TGTGCCAGTAGTATCAGCAGCCAAAATAATTCACCCCTCCACTTT.

The V and J genes are TRBV5-4 and TRBJ1-1; 8 bases match TRBD1. V lost 2 bases, J lost 6 bases, and 9 bases stayed unmatched. Germline V gene lookup returns CDR1 SGHNT and CDR2 YYREEE (reference sequence). The length of the CDR3 is 15 residues. The DNA for the CDR3 is TGTGCCAGCAGCTTCGGCGGACAGGGTTCCCCTGAAGCTTTCTTT. Amino acids: CASSFGGQGSPEAFF.

The chain combines TRBV2 with TRBJ1-3; unclear D gene. The CDR3 totals 13 residues. The germline V gene has CDR1 SNHLY and CDR2 FYNNEI. V was clipped by 6 bases and J by 0 bases, with 6 bases between them. The CDR3 DNA is TGTGCCAGCAGGTTCAGCTCTGGAAACACCATATATTTT. This codes for CASRFSSGNTIYF.